Presented here are 7 T cell receptor beta chains from one specimen sequenced in a study of T cells in Graves' hyperthyroidism and ophthalmopathy. Researchers took RNA transcripts and amplified the TCR beta CDR3 regions from them. The primer set for the first-round RT-PCR of the TCR CDR3 was HTBI. TCRdb re-called the multiplex PCR reads through MiXCR, storing one row per CDR3 protein. The sample comprises approximately 210,000 distinct CDR3 sequences, under 20% of which are singletons, and roughly 50% rests with the top ten. Sequencing was carried out using blood. All receptors come from a man aged 45 to 65 with Graves' hyperthyroidism.

The chain recombines TRBV5-5 with TRBJ2-1; 9 nucleotides line up with TRBD1. CDR3 size: 15 residues. In germline, CDR1 is SGHKS, CDR2 YYEKEE (reference sequence). V was pared by 4 bases and J by 2 bases, with 4 bases of the junction left unmatched. The CDR3 region has the DNA TGTGCCAGCAGCCAGACAGGGGGTCCCTACAATGAGCAGTTCTTC. It encodes CASSQTGGPYNEQFF.

V and J are TRBV7-6 and TRBJ1-4; D is perhaps TRBD1 (5 bases). CDR1 is SGHVS, CDR2 FNYEAQ, per germline. The CDR3 spans 15 residues. Trimming shortened V by 0 bases and J by 4 bases, and 9 bases separated the two germline ends. CDR3 in amino acids: CASSLAPGNNEKLFF. CDR3 DNA sequence: TGTGCCAGCAGCTTAGCGCCAGGGAATAATGAAAAACTGTTTTTT.

This clonotype was counted ten times or more. This chain joins TRBV7-9 and TRBJ2-7; a weak D match, TRBD1 (5 bases). Looked up from germline, CDR1 is SEHNR and CDR2 is FQNEAQ (reference sequence). CDR3 length: 13 residues. Trimming cost V 4 bases and J 5 bases, with 12 bases left between them. The CDR3 bases are TGTGCCAGCAGCTCCCCAGTACAGGACGAGCAGTACTTC. It translates to CASSSPVQDEQYF.

This clonotype appeared many times. This chain connects TRBV6-1 to TRBJ1-2; D ambiguous. Trimming removed 7 bases from V and 4 bases from J, with 16 bases in between. The CDR3 length is 14 residues. Germline lookup yields CDR1 MNHNS and CDR2 SASEGT. CDR3 sequence: CASTPSRAPYGYTF. In DNA, the CDR3 is TGTGCCAGCACCCCATCGAGAGCCCCCTATGGCTACACCTTC.

In its sample, this clonotype was seen many times. V is TRBV6-1 and J is TRBJ1-2, with D hard to call. Looked up from germline, CDR1 is MNHNS and CDR2 is SASEGT. Trimming took 5 bases from V and 4 from J, leaving 11 bases between them. This CDR3 is 13 amino acids long. CDR3 sequence (DNA): TGTGCCAGCAGTTTCGCGGAGTTCTATGGCTACACCTTC. Encoded protein: CASSFAEFYGYTF.

This clonotype came up many times. The chain combines TRBV5-1 with TRBJ1-4; D not resolved. Between the trimmed V and J ends, which lost 1 base and 3 bases, there was a span of 7 bases. This CDR3 comprises 14 residues. Germline CDR1 is SGHRS and CDR2 is YFSETQ. The CDR3 is CASSLNQANEKLFF. DNA for the CDR3: TGCGCCAGCAGCTTGAATCAGGCTAATGAAAAACTGTTTTTT.

The genes are TRBV20-1 and TRBJ2-2; 8 nucleotides match TRBD2. There are 15 residues in the CDR3. Trimming at V came to 3 bases and at J to 8 bases, leaving 11 bases not matched to a gene. CDR1 DFQATT and CDR2 SNEGSKA come from the germline V gene (reference sequence). For the CDR3, the DNA is TGCAGTGCTAGGCCTAGCGGGTCCCTAGGAGGGGAGCTGTTTTTT. Encoded protein: CSARPSGSLGGELFF.